This T cell receptor beta chain was observed in a study of graft-versus-host responses after intestinal transplantation. Study context: Tacrolimus plus steroids were given to all recipients for roughly three years, preceded by anti-thymocyte globulin induction. General observations from the study: In patients with graft-donor T cell macrochimerism, allograft graft-versus-host to host-versus-graft clonal ratios were high. Early after transplant, HvG declines were associated with peak levels of circulating GvH clones. Researchers found GvH clones in recipient marrow, and some showed up first in ileum or blood.

Of note for this clone: Antigen unknown.

Sequenced by immunoSEQ multiplex PCR; TCRdb stores in-frame clones only, minus some. This sample carries around 55,000 clones, roughly 90% of them seen once, and the ten largest clones take around 0.6%. This receptor was identified in a human donor who was the organ donor for an intestinal transplant. The sample consisted of unstimulated CD4+ T cells sorted from spleen or lymph node cells, taken before transplant.

The CDR3 DNA reads TGTGCCAGCAGCGTGGACTGGCAAGAGACCCAGTACTTC. It specifies CASSVDWQETQYF. The V call is TRBV9, the J call TRBJ2-5; tentative D call: TRBD2 (5 bases). The CDR3 loop spans 13 amino acids. Germline lookup yields CDR1 SGDLS and CDR2 YYNGEE. Trimming pared 2 bases from V and 2 bases from J, leaving 7 bases between.